The sequence of this T cell receptor (beta chain) was determined in a study of shared clonotypes between healthy human individuals. Notes on the study in general: Sequencing depth was a factor that was expected to affect clonotype sharing among donors. Naive subsets, compared against memory subsets, generally had larger estimated richness values. Sequencing of the sorted subsets was shown by rarefaction to be incomplete despite large depth.

Using immunoSEQ multiplex PCR, the repertoire was profiled, and TCRdb retains in-frame clones only, with some absent. The sample has about 1.5 million clones, about 98% seen once; the top ten hold 0.45%. Adults of Caucasian background living in Nashville, Tennessee made up all donors. Germline V gene sequence: CDR1 SGHTS, CDR2 YDEGEE. V lost 6 bases to trimming and J lost 0 bases, with 13 bases between them. The CDR3 length is 14 residues. This clone was seen only once. What it recognizes is unknown. The chain is built from TRBV5-8 and TRBJ2-7; no firm D call. The specimen sequenced was naive CD4+ T cells sorted from blood. The subset here: CD45RA+ positively selected. The source is a man aged 25-40 years in good health. DNA for the CDR3: TGTGCCAGCAATCTAGACCCCGGCTCCTACGAGCAGTACTTC. Protein: CASNLDPGSYEQYF.